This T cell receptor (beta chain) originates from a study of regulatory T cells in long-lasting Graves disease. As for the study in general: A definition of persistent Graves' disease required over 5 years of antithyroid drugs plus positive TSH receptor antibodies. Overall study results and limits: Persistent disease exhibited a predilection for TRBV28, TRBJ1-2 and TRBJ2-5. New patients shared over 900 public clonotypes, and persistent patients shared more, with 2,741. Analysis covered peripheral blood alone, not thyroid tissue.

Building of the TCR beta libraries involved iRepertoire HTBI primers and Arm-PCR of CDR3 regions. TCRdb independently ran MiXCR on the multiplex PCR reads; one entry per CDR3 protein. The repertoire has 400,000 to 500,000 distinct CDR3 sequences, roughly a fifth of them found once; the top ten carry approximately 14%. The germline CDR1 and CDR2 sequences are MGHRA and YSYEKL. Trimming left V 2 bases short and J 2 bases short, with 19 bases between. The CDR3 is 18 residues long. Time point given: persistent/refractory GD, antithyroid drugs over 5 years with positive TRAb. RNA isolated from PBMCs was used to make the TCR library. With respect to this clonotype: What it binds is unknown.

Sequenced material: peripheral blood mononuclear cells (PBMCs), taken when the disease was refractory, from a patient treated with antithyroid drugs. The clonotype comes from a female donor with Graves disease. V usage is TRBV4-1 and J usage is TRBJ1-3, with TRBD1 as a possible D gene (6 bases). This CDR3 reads CASSQTAGGGVTGNTIYF. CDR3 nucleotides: TGCGCCAGCAGCCAAACCGCCGGAGGGGGAGTAACTGGAAACACCATATATTTT.